This TCR beta chain was captured in a study of long-term antiretroviral therapy in people with HIV. Sequencing relied on immunoSEQ assay v3.0, run at survey level. Produced via immunoSEQ multiplex PCR; TCRdb's table is partial and in-frame only. The sample has around 20,000 clones; approximately 82% are singletons. In its sample, this clone was seen once. Germline V gene lookup returns CDR1 SGHVS and CDR2 FQNEAQ. CDR3 size: 16 residues. V lost 1 base and J lost 5; bases outside the gene matches: 8. Inclusion required at least two post-ART and at least one pre-ART PBMC samples. The content of samples before DNA extraction was about 0.95-10 million cryopreserved PBMC.

The sequence was obtained from a woman younger than 45 with HIV. Sequenced material: unsorted PBMCs, taken 0.2 years after starting antiretroviral therapy. This chain joins TRBV7-8 and TRBJ1-3; 7 bases map to TRBD1. The CDR3 DNA sequence: TGTGCCAGCAGCTTAGATAGGGACAGTCCTAGAAACACCATATATTTT. Translation gives CASSLDRDSPRNTIYF. The variable domain in full, with the rest retrieved from reference TRBV7-8 and TRBJ1-3, is GAGVSQSPRYKVAKRGQDVALRCDPISGHVSLFWYQQALGQGPEFLTYFQNEAQLDKSGLPSDRFFAERPEGSVSTLKIQRTQQEDSAVYLCASSLDRDSPRNTIYFGEGSWLTVV.